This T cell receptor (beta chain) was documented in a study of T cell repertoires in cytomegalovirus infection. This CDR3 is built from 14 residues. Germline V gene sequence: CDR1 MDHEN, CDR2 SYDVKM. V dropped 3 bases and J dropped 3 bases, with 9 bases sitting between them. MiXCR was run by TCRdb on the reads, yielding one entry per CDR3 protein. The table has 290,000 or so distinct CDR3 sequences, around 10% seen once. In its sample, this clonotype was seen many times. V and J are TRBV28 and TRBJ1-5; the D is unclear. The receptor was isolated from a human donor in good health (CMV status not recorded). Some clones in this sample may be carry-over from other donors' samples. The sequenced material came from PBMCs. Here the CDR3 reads CASSFPPLNQPQHF. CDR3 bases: TGTGCCAGCAGTTTCCCCCCGCTCAATCAGCCCCAGCATTTT.